This T cell receptor beta chain was identified in a study of PD-L1 blockade in urothelial cancer (TCRdb year 2017). In the study overall: All patients started therapy in about 2014 and received atezolizumab 1,200 mg intravenously every 3 weeks. Twenty-five of 29 patients were identified as males with urothelial cancer of bladder origin, and a prior smoking history was reported by 18 of 29 patients. An ECOG performance status of 0 or 1 was recorded for the patients, and 0 to 3 prior chemotherapy regimens had been received by the patients. Blood samples were analyzed at two time points: 3 weeks after treatment start (second dose) and 6 weeks after treatment start. Blood samples gave median yields of approximately 130,000 T cells and 83,000 or so unique TCRs, along with a median clonality of approximately 0.08. An exploratory multi-omic analysis was conducted of the somatic, immune and clinical correlates of response to PD-L1 blockade with atezolizumab in urothelial cancer. TCR sequencing covered pretreatment tumor samples and matched, serially collected peripheral blood taken before and after atezolizumab treatment. Durable clinical benefit meant progression-free survival longer than 6 months, and TCR features were also tested against progression-free and overall survival. In the same patients, pretreatment tumors underwent whole exome sequencing and RNA sequencing in addition to TCR sequencing. Durable clinical benefit was achieved by nine patients and was not achieved by 20 patients. Pretreatment blood TCR-seq was available for 30 or so patients, at least one posttreatment blood collection was obtained for about 24 patients, and tumor TCR-seq was available for about 24 patients.

Synthetic TCR analog templates were spiked into each PCR to estimate absolute template abundance from read counts. Using the immunoSEQ assay, TCRbeta CDR3 regions were amplified from genomic DNA with bias-controlled V and J gene primers. Sequencing of rearranged TCRbeta segments was performed at approximately 20X coverage. Per the source publication's procedure: Sequencing errors were corrected by clustering, and CDR3s were annotated against IMGT so that V, D and J genes could be assigned. Downstream analyses used only productive TCRbeta rearrangements, leaving out any out-of-frame or stop-codon sequences. Clonality was calculated as one minus the Shannon entropy normalized by the log of the number of unique productive sequences. Fisher's exact test with Benjamini-Hochberg correction, at a threshold of adjusted p below 0.01, was used to find clones that differed between time points or between blood and tumor. TCRdb obtained this table from immuneACCESS and retained in-frame rearrangements with V and J assigned. These tables miss some clones; where compared with another copy, unresolved V genes account for less than half of the shortfall, and the remainder is unexplained. D and trimming were read from the DNA, whereas the V and J calls and clone size are those reported in that table. For this sample the table gives about 50,000 clones, of which around 79% were detected only once. The ten most abundant clones make up less than 5% of the sample.

After removal of 6 bases from V and 6 bases from J, the junction retains 8 bases not matched to a gene. Reading from cysteine to phenylalanine, the CDR3 counts 14 amino acids. Of all the DNA, just the CDR3 is kept, 42 bases in frame from base 1. CDR1 is given as MDHEN and CDR2 as SYDVKM, both from the germline V gene. What the work shows at the level of the full study, not this receptor alone: Because the sample size was small (n of about 29) and many exploratory analyses were performed, the results are intended to be hypothesis-generating. Among patients with durable benefit, tumor-associated TCR clones showed greater expansion in peripheral blood 3 weeks after treatment started (n of about 21, p = 0.022). A pretreatment peripheral blood TCR clonality below the median was linked to improved progression-free and overall survival.

As concerns this clone: The clone's antigen remains unknown. No clone much larger than this one lies a single base away; base qualities are absent.

The time point label, as the study defines it: pretreatment peripheral blood. The cohort comprised nearly 30 patients with locally advanced or metastatic urothelial carcinoma treated at Memorial Sloan Kettering on a trial protocol. Peripheral blood mononuclear cells were collected pretreatment and during treatment, with between 1 and 8 total time points obtained per patient. The Qiagen DNeasy Blood extraction kit was used to purify genomic DNA from total PBMCs and tumor samples. Collected pretreatment and during treatment, PBMCs were isolated and stored as previously described. The TCR sequence derives from a man in his 70s with urothelial cancer. The sample here was PBMCs, taken around atezolizumab (anti-PD-L1) treatment. The chain uses TRBV28 and TRBJ1-5; a stretch of 7 junction bases matches TRBD1. The CDR3 has the sequence CASSLQGNTQPQHF. The DNA is TGTGCCAGCAGCTTACAGGGGAACACTCAGCCCCAGCATTTT.